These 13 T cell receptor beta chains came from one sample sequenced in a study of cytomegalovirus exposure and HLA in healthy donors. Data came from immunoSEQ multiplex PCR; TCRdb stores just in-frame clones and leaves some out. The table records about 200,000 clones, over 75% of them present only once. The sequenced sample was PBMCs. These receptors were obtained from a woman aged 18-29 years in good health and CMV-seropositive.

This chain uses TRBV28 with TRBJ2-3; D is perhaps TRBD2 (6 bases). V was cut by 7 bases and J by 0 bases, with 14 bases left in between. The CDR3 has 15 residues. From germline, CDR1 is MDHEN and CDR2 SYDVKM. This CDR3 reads CASTDGGTSTDTQYF. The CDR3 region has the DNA TGTGCCAGCACTGACGGCGGGACTAGCACAGATACGCAGTATTTT. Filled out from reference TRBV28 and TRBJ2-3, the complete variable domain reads DVKVTQSSRYLVKRTGEKVFLECVQDMDHENMFWYRQDPGLGLRLIYFSYDVKMKEKGDIPEGYSVSREKKERFSLILESASTNQTSMYLCASTDGGTSTDTQYFGPGTRLTVL.

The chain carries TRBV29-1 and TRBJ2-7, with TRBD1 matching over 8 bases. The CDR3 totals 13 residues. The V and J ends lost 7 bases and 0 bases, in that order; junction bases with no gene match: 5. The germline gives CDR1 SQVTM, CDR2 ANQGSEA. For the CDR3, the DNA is TGCAGCGCGGGGACAGGAGACTCCTACGAGCAGTACTTC. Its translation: CSAGTGDSYEQYF.

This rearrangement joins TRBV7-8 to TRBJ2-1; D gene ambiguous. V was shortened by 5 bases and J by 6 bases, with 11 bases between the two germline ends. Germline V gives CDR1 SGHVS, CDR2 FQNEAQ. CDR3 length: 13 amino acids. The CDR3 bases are TGTGCCAGCAGCCTCTCAAACAGCAATGAGCAGTTCTTC. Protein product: CASSLSNSNEQFF.

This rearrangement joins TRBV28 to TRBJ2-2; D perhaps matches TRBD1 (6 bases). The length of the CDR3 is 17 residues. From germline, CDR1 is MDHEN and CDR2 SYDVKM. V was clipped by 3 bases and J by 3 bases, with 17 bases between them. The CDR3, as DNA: TGTGCCAGCAGTTTTACTAAACAGGGTCGTGACACCGGGGAGCTGTTTTTT. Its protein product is CASSFTKQGRDTGELFF.

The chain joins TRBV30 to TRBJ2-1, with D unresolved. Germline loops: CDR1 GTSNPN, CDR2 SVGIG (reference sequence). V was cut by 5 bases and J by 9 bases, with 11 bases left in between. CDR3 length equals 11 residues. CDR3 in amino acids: CAWATGREQFF. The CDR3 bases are TGTGCCTGGGCTACGGGTCGTGAGCAGTTCTTC.

The CDR3 DNA reads as TGTGCCAGCAGCTCAACGATACAACTAGCGGGAGGGCTTTTGTCTGGCACAGATACGCAGTATTTT. It codes for CASSSTIQLAGGLLSGTDTQYF. V is TRBV13 and J is TRBJ2-3, with 13 bases identical to TRBD2. The CDR3 spans 22 residues. V lost 4 bases and J lost 1; bases outside the gene matches: 20. Germline CDR1 PRHDT, CDR2 FYEKMQ (reference sequence).

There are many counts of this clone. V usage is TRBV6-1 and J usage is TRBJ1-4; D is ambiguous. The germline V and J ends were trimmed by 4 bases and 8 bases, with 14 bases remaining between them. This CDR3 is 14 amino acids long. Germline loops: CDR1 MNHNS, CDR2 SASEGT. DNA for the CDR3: TGTGCCAGCAGTGCTACGGAGGAGTGGGAAAAACTGTTTTTT. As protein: CASSATEEWEKLFF.

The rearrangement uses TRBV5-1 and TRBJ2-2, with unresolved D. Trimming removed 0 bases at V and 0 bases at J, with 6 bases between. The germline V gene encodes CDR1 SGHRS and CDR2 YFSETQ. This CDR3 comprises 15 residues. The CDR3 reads CASSLVLANTGELFF. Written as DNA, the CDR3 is TGCGCCAGCAGCTTGGTGCTAGCGAACACCGGGGAGCTGTTTTTT.

CDR3 nucleotide sequence: TGCGCCAGCAGCCCAGGACTAGCGGGAGGCCCGAACACCGGGGAGCTGTTTTTT. Protein product: CASSPGLAGGPNTGELFF. The chain links TRBV5-1 to TRBJ2-2, with TRBD2 matching 14 bases. V shed 4 bases, J shed 0 bases, and the junction held 5 bases outside the gene matches. The length of the CDR3 is 18 residues. The germline V gene has CDR1 SGHRS and CDR2 YFSETQ.

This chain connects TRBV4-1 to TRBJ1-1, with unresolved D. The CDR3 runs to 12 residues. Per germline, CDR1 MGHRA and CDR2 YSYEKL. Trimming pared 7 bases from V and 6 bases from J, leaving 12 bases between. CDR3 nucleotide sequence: TGCGCCAGCAACGGCCCCGGAGCTGAAGCTTTCTTT. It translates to CASNGPGAEAFF.

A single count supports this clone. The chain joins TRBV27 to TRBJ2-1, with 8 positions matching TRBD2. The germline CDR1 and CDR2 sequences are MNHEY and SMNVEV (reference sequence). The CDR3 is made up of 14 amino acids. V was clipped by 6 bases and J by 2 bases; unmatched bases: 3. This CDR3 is CASSGRGTYNEQFF. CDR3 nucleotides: TGTGCCAGCAGCGGGAGGGGGACCTACAATGAGCAGTTCTTC.

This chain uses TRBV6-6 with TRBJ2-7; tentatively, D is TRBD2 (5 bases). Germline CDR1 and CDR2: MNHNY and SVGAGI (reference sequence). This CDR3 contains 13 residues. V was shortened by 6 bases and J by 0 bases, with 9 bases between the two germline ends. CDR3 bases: TGTGCCAGCAGGCCCGGGGTCTCCTACGAGCAGTACTTC. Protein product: CASRPGVSYEQYF.

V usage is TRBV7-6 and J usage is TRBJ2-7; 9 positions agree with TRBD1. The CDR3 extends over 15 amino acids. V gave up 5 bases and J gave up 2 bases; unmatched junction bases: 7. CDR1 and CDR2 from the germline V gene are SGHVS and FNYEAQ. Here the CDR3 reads CASSPGQGTTYEQYF. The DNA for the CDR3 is TGTGCCAGCAGCCCTGGACAGGGGACGACCTACGAGCAGTACTTC.